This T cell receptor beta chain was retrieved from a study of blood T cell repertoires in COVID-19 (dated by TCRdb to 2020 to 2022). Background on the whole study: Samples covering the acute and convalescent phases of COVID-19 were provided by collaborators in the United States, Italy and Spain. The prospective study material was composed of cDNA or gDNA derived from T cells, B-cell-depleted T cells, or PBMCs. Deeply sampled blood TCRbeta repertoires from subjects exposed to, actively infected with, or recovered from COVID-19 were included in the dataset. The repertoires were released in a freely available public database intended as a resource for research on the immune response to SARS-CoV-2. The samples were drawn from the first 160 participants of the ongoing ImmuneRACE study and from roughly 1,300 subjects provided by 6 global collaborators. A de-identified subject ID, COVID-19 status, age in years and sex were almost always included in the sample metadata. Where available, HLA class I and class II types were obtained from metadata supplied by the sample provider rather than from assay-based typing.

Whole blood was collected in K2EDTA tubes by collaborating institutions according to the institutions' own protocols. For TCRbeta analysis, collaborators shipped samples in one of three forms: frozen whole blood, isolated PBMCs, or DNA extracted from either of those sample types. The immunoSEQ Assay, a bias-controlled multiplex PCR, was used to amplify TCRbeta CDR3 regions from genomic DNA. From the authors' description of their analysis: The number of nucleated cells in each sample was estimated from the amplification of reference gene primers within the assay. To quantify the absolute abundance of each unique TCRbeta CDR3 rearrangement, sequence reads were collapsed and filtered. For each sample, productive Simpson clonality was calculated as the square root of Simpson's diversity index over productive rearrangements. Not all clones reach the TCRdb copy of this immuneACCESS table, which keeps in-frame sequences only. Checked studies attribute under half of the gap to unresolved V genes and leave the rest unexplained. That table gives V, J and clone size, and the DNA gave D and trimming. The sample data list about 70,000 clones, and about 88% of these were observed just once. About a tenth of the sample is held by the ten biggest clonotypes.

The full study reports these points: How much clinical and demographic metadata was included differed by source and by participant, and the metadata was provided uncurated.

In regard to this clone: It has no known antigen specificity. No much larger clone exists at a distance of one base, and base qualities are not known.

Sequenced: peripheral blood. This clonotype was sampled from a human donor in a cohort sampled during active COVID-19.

The DNA sequence follows: TGTGCCAGTAGTGGGGCTTCCGGGACAGGGAAAGAGACCCAGTACTTC. The encoded protein is CASSGASGTGKETQYF. The chain is encoded by TRBV19 joined to TRBJ2-5; TRBD1 lines up with 9 middle nucleotides. Unmatched junction bases come to 10, with V trimmed by 5 bases and J by 3 bases. CDR1 and CDR2, looked up from the germline V gene (reference sequence), are LNHDA and SQIVND. The CDR3 has 16 amino acids, counting the end cysteine and phenylalanine. Only the CDR3 DNA is retained, 48 bases long and in frame from the first base.